This is a list of T cell receptor beta chains from one sample in a study of blood T cell repertoires in COVID-19. Method: immunoSEQ multiplex PCR; TCRdb's copy keeps in-frame clones and lacks some. The data contain approximately 270,000 clones, roughly 88% of them singletons. The sample was peripheral blood. These receptors were obtained from a woman aged 25 to 39 with COVID-19, enrolled during active disease. Both conserved end residues are part of each CDR3. The D gene is left open where the match is weak. The size of a clone is reported for some rows only, either as once, few or many, or as a class for expanded clones.

clone size: NA; D gene: NA; V gene: TRBV6-5; J gene: TRBJ1-6; CDR3 protein: CASSYSVKHSPLHF; CDR3 DNA: TGTGCCAGCAGTTACTCGGTCAAGCATTCACCCCTCCACTTT
clone size: NA; D gene: TRBD2; V gene: TRBV7-7; J gene: TRBJ2-2; CDR3 protein: CASSPAGGDTGELFF; CDR3 DNA: TGTGCTAGCAGCCCAGCGGGGGGAGACACCGGGGAGCTGTTTTTT
clone size: NA; D gene: NA; V gene: TRBV7-2; J gene: TRBJ1-5; CDR3 protein: CASSPAWGVDPQHF; CDR3 DNA: TGTGCCAGCAGCCCAGCGTGGGGCGTCGATCCCCAGCATTTT
clone size: once; D gene: TRBD1; V gene: TRBV4-1; J gene: TRBJ2-2; CDR3 protein: CASSLPGTGSTGELFF; CDR3 DNA: TGCGCCAGCAGCCTCCCCGGGACAGGGTCCACCGGGGAGCTGTTTTTT
clone size: NA; D gene: TRBD1; V gene: TRBV4-1; J gene: TRBJ2-3; CDR3 protein: CASSPGQGITDTQYF; CDR3 DNA: TGCGCCAGCAGCCCGGGACAGGGTATTACAGATACGCAGTATTTT
clone size: NA; D gene: NA; V gene: TRBV2; J gene: TRBJ2-1; CDR3 protein: CASTGLQWDIQDEQFF; CDR3 DNA: TGTGCCAGCACCGGGCTTCAGTGGGACATCCAGGATGAGCAGTTCTTC
clone size: NA; D gene: TRBD1; V gene: TRBV7-2; J gene: TRBJ2-7; CDR3 protein: CASSLNWAGTGYDEQYF; CDR3 DNA: TGTGCCAGCAGCTTAAATTGGGCCGGGACAGGGTACGACGAGCAGTACTTC
clone size: NA; D gene: NA; V gene: TRBV7-6; J gene: TRBJ1-6; CDR3 protein: CASSLNRGSPLHF; CDR3 DNA: TGTGCCAGCAGCTTGAATAGGGGATCACCCCTCCACTTT
clone size: NA; D gene: TRBD1; V gene: TRBV14; J gene: TRBJ1-2; CDR3 protein: CASSQDQGAYGYTF; CDR3 DNA: TGTGCCAGCAGCCAAGACCAGGGGGCCTATGGCTACACCTTC
clone size: NA; D gene: NA; V gene: TRBV10-2; J gene: TRBJ2-5; CDR3 protein: CASSDPERETQYF; CDR3 DNA: TGCGCCAGCAGTGACCCGGAGAGGGAGACCCAGTACTTC
clone size: NA; D gene: TRBD2; V gene: TRBV19; J gene: TRBJ2-1; CDR3 protein: CASSLWTSGRRNEQFF; CDR3 DNA: TGTGCCAGTAGTCTCTGGACTAGCGGGAGACGAAATGAGCAGTTCTTC
clone size: NA; D gene: NA; V gene: TRBV2; J gene: TRBJ1-6; CDR3 protein: CASSQDRVSYNSPLHF; CDR3 DNA: TGTGCCAGCAGCCAAGACCGGGTCTCCTATAATTCACCCCTCCACTTT
clone size: NA; D gene: TRBD2; V gene: TRBV3-1/TRBV3-2; J gene: TRBJ2-2; CDR3 protein: CASSPPTVVAGDTGELFF; CDR3 DNA: TGTGCCAGCAGCCCTCCAACAGTGGTAGCGGGAGACACCGGGGAGCTGTTTTTT
clone size: NA; D gene: NA; V gene: TRBV7-9; J gene: TRBJ1-4; CDR3 protein: CASSSDSGATNEKLFF; CDR3 DNA: TGTGCCAGCAGCTCCGACAGTGGGGCAACTAATGAAAAACTGTTTTTT
clone size: NA; D gene: NA; V gene: TRBV30; J gene: TRBJ1-5; CDR3 protein: CAWSLGASNQPQHF; CDR3 DNA: TGTGCCTGGAGTTTAGGAGCGAGCAATCAGCCCCAGCATTTT
clone size: NA; D gene: NA; V gene: TRBV19; J gene: TRBJ2-2; CDR3 protein: CASSMGPGKTGELFF; CDR3 DNA: TGTGCCAGTAGTATGGGGCCAGGGAAAACCGGGGAGCTGTTTTTT
clone size: NA; D gene: NA; V gene: TRBV4-3; J gene: TRBJ2-1; CDR3 protein: CASSQDLRASSYNEQFF; CDR3 DNA: TGCGCCAGCAGCCAAGATCTGCGCGCTAGCTCCTACAATGAGCAGTTCTTC
clone size: NA; D gene: NA; V gene: TRBV29-1; J gene: TRBJ2-3; CDR3 protein: CSVEDGDTQYF; CDR3 DNA: TGCAGCGTTGAAGACGGAGATACGCAGTATTTT
clone size: NA; D gene: NA; V gene: TRBV7-6; J gene: TRBJ2-3; CDR3 protein: CASSQTRFADTQYF; CDR3 DNA: TGTGCCAGCAGCCAGACTAGGTTCGCAGATACGCAGTATTTT
clone size: NA; D gene: NA; V gene: TRBV2; J gene: TRBJ1-4; CDR3 protein: CASTTVGATNEKLFF; CDR3 DNA: TGTGCCAGCACAACAGTGGGCGCAACTAATGAAAAACTGTTTTTT
clone size: NA; D gene: NA; V gene: TRBV5-6; J gene: TRBJ1-5; CDR3 protein: CASRNFDRNNQPQHF; CDR3 DNA: TGTGCCAGCAGGAATTTCGACAGGAACAATCAGCCCCAGCATTTT
clone size: NA; D gene: NA; V gene: TRBV3-1/TRBV3-2; J gene: TRBJ1-1; CDR3 protein: CASSQTTANTEAFF; CDR3 DNA: TGTGCCAGCAGCCAAACGACAGCGAACACTGAAGCTTTCTTT
clone size: NA; D gene: NA; V gene: TRBV18; J gene: TRBJ1-5; CDR3 protein: CASSPGQSVGQPQHF; CDR3 DNA: TGTGCCAGCTCACCCGGACAGTCCGTAGGGCAGCCCCAGCATTTT
clone size: NA; D gene: NA; V gene: TRBV3-1/TRBV3-2; J gene: TRBJ1-6; CDR3 protein: CASSQGQGSNNSPLHF; CDR3 DNA: TGTGCCAGCAGCCAAGGTCAGGGCAGCAATAATTCACCCCTCCACTTT
clone size: NA; D gene: NA; V gene: TRBV7-2; J gene: TRBJ1-2; CDR3 protein: CASSSSLYGYTF; CDR3 DNA: TGTGCCAGCAGCTCAAGCCTCTATGGCTACACCTTC
clone size: NA; D gene: TRBD1; V gene: TRBV11-3; J gene: TRBJ2-2; CDR3 protein: CASNRAQGVNTGELFF; CDR3 DNA: TGTGCCAGCAACCGTGCCCAGGGGGTAAACACCGGGGAGCTGTTTTTT
clone size: NA; D gene: NA; V gene: TRBV14; J gene: TRBJ1-1; CDR3 protein: CASSLPRVRTEAFF; CDR3 DNA: TGTGCCAGCAGCCTTCCCAGGGTTCGCACTGAAGCTTTCTTT
clone size: few; D gene: NA; V gene: TRBV7-2; J gene: TRBJ1-4; CDR3 protein: CASSTDGVVGEKLFF; CDR3 DNA: TGTGCCAGCAGCACCGACGGTGTGGTGGGCGAAAAACTGTTTTTT
clone size: NA; D gene: NA; V gene: TRBV24-1; J gene: TRBJ2-2; CDR3 protein: CATNDRYNTGELFF; CDR3 DNA: TGTGCCACCAATGACAGGTACAACACCGGGGAGCTGTTTTTT
clone size: NA; D gene: NA; V gene: TRBV7-2; J gene: TRBJ2-1; CDR3 protein: CASSLAGDTYNEQFF; CDR3 DNA: TGTGCCAGCAGCTTAGCGGGCGATACCTACAATGAGCAGTTCTTC
clone size: NA; D gene: NA; V gene: TRBV6-5; J gene: TRBJ2-1; CDR3 protein: CASSYALGGGGNEQFF; CDR3 DNA: TGTGCCAGCAGTTACGCTCTTGGCGGGGGCGGAAATGAGCAGTTCTTC
clone size: NA; D gene: TRBD1; V gene: TRBV12-3/TRBV12-4; J gene: TRBJ2-5; CDR3 protein: CASKDRVGETQYF; CDR3 DNA: TGTGCCAGCAAAGACAGGGTGGGGGAGACCCAGTACTTC
clone size: NA; D gene: NA; V gene: TRBV13; J gene: TRBJ1-3; CDR3 protein: CASSLEGDWTGNTIYF; CDR3 DNA: TGTGCCAGCAGCTTAGAAGGGGACTGGACCGGAAACACCATATATTTT
clone size: NA; D gene: TRBD1; V gene: TRBV2; J gene: TRBJ1-4; CDR3 protein: CATLTGGVEKLFF; CDR3 DNA: TGTGCCACCCTGACAGGGGGCGTTGAAAAACTGTTTTTT
clone size: NA; D gene: NA; V gene: TRBV12-2; J gene: TRBJ1-2; CDR3 protein: CASRSADLMGGGRTLYYGYTF; CDR3 DNA: TGTGCAAGTCGCTCCGCCGACTTAATGGGCGGGGGCCGAACTCTTTACTATGGCTACACCTTC
clone size: NA; D gene: TRBD2; V gene: TRBV6-5; J gene: TRBJ2-5; CDR3 protein: CASSYSGLAEQETQYF; CDR3 DNA: TGTGCCAGCAGTTATTCGGGACTAGCGGAACAAGAGACCCAGTACTTC